This TCR beta chain stems from a study of blood T cell repertoires in COVID-19. Study context: Samples of COVID-19 (acute and convalescent) were obtained from the United States, Italy and Spain.

CDR3 length equals 13 residues. With 6 bases removed from V and 6 bases from J, the gap between germline ends came to 15 bases. Data came from immunoSEQ multiplex PCR; TCRdb stores just in-frame clones and leaves some out. The sample holds 70,000 or so clones, 82% seen once. The sequence came from a human donor in a cohort sampled during active COVID-19. Sequencing used peripheral blood. This sequence joins TRBV12-3 or TRBV12-4 and TRBJ2-7, with D tentatively TRBD2 (6 bases). DNA for the CDR3: TGTGCCAGCAGCGAGACTAGAAATTCCGAGCAGTACTTC. This translates into CASSETRNSEQYF.